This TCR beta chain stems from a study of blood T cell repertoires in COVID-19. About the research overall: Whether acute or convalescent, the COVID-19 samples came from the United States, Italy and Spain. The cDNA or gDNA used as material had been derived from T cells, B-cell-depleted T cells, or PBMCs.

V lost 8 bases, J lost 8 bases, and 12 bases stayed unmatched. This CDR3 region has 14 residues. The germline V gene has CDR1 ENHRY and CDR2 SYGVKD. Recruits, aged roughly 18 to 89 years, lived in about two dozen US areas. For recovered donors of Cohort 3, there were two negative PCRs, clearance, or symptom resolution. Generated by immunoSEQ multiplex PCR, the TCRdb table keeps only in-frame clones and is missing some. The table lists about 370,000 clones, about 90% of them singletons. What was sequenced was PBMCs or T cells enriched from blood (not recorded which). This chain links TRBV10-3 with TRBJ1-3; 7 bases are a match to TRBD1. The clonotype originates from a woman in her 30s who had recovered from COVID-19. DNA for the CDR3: TGTGCCATCTTGCCGGAGCAAGGGGGCTACACCATATATTTT. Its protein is CAILPEQGGYTIYF.